The following is a T cell receptor beta chain sequence with its context. Its antigen remains unknown. Per sorted-subset replicate PCR, input was about 180 ng DNA, representing roughly 29,000 T cell genomes. Generated by immunoSEQ multiplex PCR, the TCRdb table keeps only in-frame clones and is missing some. This sample has about 1,900,000 clones, with about 95% found just once. This specimen comes from a study of shared clonotypes between healthy human individuals. Study summary: A couple of female and a few male donors aged 18 to 49 were enrolled. Regarding the study as a whole: The expectation was that sequencing depth would affect clonotype sharing among donors.

Naivety among CD8 cells was defined by CD45RO negativity and positive CCR7 selection, thereby excluding terminally differentiated effector memory CD45RA+ cells. The sample taken for sequencing was naive CD8+ T cells sorted from blood. The TCR comes from a man younger than 35 in good health.

In nucleotides, the CDR3 is TGTGCCAGCAGCTTAGTCGGGGGTCAAGCCTACAATGAGCAGTTCTTC. This encodes CASSLVGGQAYNEQFF. The gene calls are TRBV11-2 and TRBJ2-1; the D gene is possibly TRBD2 (6 bases). Germline CDR1 is SGHAT and CDR2 is FQNNGV. Deletions cut 1 base from V and 2 bases from J, with 12 bases between. The CDR3 consists of 16 residues.